Listed below are T cell receptor beta chains from one sample, sequenced in a study of blood T cells in healthy people across ages. MiXCR was run by TCRdb on the 5' RACE reads, yielding one entry per CDR3 protein. This repertoire shows 850,000 to 1,300,000 distinct CDR3 sequences, 45% found once; its top ten account for around 18%. The sample taken for sequencing was blood. The origin of the receptors is a woman aged 55-69 years in good health. Both conserved end residues are trimmed from each CDR3. Fields, in order: CDR3 protein, V gene, clone size, J gene. Size is omitted from some rows. Given values are once, few, many or a class for expanded clones.

cdr3_aa: ASSLDTQLEQY
v_call: TRBV11-2
clone_size: -
j_call: -

cdr3_aa: ASSLTFGELF
v_call: TRBV5-5
clone_size: -
j_call: TRBJ2-2

cdr3_aa: ASSQRTGDRYEQY
v_call: TRBV4-1
clone_size: -
j_call: -

cdr3_aa: ASSSLAGAYEQY
v_call: TRBV5-1
clone_size: -
j_call: TRBJ2-7

cdr3_aa: ASSKIRTGELF
v_call: TRBV10-2
clone_size: -
j_call: TRBJ2-2

cdr3_aa: ASSGLAGGYNEQY
v_call: TRBV6-1
clone_size: -
j_call: -

cdr3_aa: ASSYAGGETQY
v_call: TRBV6-5
clone_size: few
j_call: TRBJ2-5

cdr3_aa: AISLAGADTQY
v_call: TRBV10-3
clone_size: few
j_call: TRBJ2-3

cdr3_aa: ASSQRDKSSGANVLT
v_call: TRBV21-1
clone_size: few
j_call: TRBJ2-6

cdr3_aa: ASAPRTGNPQH
v_call: TRBV27
clone_size: -
j_call: TRBJ1-5

cdr3_aa: ASSYSVKGSSYNSPLH
v_call: TRBV6-5
clone_size: -
j_call: TRBJ1-6

cdr3_aa: ASSQVAGGRETQY
v_call: TRBV4-1
clone_size: -
j_call: TRBJ2-5

cdr3_aa: AISDPRTSGRRGTQY
v_call: TRBV10-3
clone_size: once
j_call: TRBJ2-5

cdr3_aa: ASQRNGANVLT
v_call: TRBV12-3/TRBV12-4
clone_size: -
j_call: TRBJ2-6

cdr3_aa: ASSASGYYETRY
v_call: TRBV6-1
clone_size: -
j_call: TRBJ2-5

cdr3_aa: AIRDGRGSYNSPLH
v_call: TRBV10-3
clone_size: few
j_call: TRBJ1-6

cdr3_aa: ASSPDVNTEAF
v_call: TRBV6-2/TRBV6-3
clone_size: -
j_call: TRBJ1-1

cdr3_aa: SVGAGERHNEQF
v_call: TRBV29-1
clone_size: -
j_call: TRBJ2-1

cdr3_aa: ASRTGGANEQF
v_call: TRBV5-1
clone_size: once
j_call: TRBJ2-1

cdr3_aa: ASSVTGTSAEQF
v_call: TRBV28
clone_size: -
j_call: TRBJ2-1

cdr3_aa: ASSEGDRTSGRAAYEQY
v_call: TRBV5-1
clone_size: once
j_call: -

cdr3_aa: SARMGQGYSPLH
v_call: TRBV20-1
clone_size: -
j_call: TRBJ1-6

cdr3_aa: SVELETSGSWNEQF
v_call: TRBV29-1
clone_size: -
j_call: TRBJ2-1

cdr3_aa: ASSPGGQIETQY
v_call: TRBV28
clone_size: -
j_call: TRBJ2-5

cdr3_aa: ASNQQGVSKNIQY
v_call: TRBV28
clone_size: few
j_call: TRBJ2-4

cdr3_aa: AHRTSSYEQY
v_call: TRBV25-1
clone_size: -
j_call: TRBJ2-7

cdr3_aa: SVLAGLGRQTQY
v_call: TRBV29-1
clone_size: few
j_call: TRBJ2-5

cdr3_aa: ASREGGRNTEAF
v_call: TRBV28
clone_size: -
j_call: TRBJ1-1

cdr3_aa: ASRPGTSPLEQY
v_call: TRBV27
clone_size: -
j_call: TRBJ2-7

cdr3_aa: ASSLGTRPYEQY
v_call: TRBV5-1
clone_size: -
j_call: -

cdr3_aa: ASSASGEAYEQY
v_call: TRBV3-1
clone_size: -
j_call: TRBJ2-7

cdr3_aa: ATSRHLADGNEQF
v_call: TRBV15
clone_size: -
j_call: TRBJ2-1

cdr3_aa: ASSYSAGQETQY
v_call: TRBV6-6
clone_size: many
j_call: TRBJ2-5

cdr3_aa: SATRGSNQPQH
v_call: TRBV20-1
clone_size: few
j_call: TRBJ1-5

cdr3_aa: ASSETGFNTEAF
v_call: TRBV2
clone_size: few
j_call: TRBJ1-1

cdr3_aa: ASRETSGSDEQY
v_call: TRBV6-4
clone_size: -
j_call: TRBJ2-7

cdr3_aa: ASSPRAIRSSYEQY
v_call: TRBV5-1
clone_size: -
j_call: TRBJ2-7

cdr3_aa: SATPRELF
v_call: TRBV20-1
clone_size: -
j_call: TRBJ2-2

cdr3_aa: ASSAFQGALTDTQY
v_call: TRBV9
clone_size: few
j_call: TRBJ2-3

cdr3_aa: ASSLFSEAYEQY
v_call: TRBV12-3/TRBV12-4
clone_size: few
j_call: TRBJ2-7

cdr3_aa: ATSRAGVEKLF
v_call: TRBV15
clone_size: -
j_call: TRBJ1-4

cdr3_aa: SARISLQETQY
v_call: TRBV20-1
clone_size: -
j_call: TRBJ2-5

cdr3_aa: ASSFTGLNQETQY
v_call: TRBV12-3/TRBV12-4
clone_size: many
j_call: TRBJ2-5

cdr3_aa: ASSNTGGPHIQY
v_call: TRBV7-2
clone_size: -
j_call: TRBJ2-4

cdr3_aa: ASSLSGGRFETDTQY
v_call: TRBV28
clone_size: -
j_call: TRBJ2-3

cdr3_aa: AISESMGSNQPQH
v_call: TRBV10-3
clone_size: few
j_call: TRBJ1-5

cdr3_aa: ASSAPMTGYSYNEQF
v_call: TRBV7-8
clone_size: -
j_call: TRBJ2-1

cdr3_aa: ASSRTGLAWVETQY
v_call: TRBV27
clone_size: -
j_call: TRBJ2-5

cdr3_aa: ASSLAVGPTPYEQY
v_call: TRBV7-9
clone_size: -
j_call: TRBJ2-7

cdr3_aa: ASSSGTGVLNEQF
v_call: TRBV7-3
clone_size: -
j_call: TRBJ2-1